A selection of T cell receptor beta chains follows, all from one sample in a study of control samples from healthy donors and cancer patients. Here immunoSEQ multiplex PCR was the method, and the copy in TCRdb shows in-frame clones only, minus some. The sample records about 220,000 clones, 90% to 95% being singletons. The sequencing sample was made of blood. These receptors all come from a man aged 50 to 59 in good health. The CDR3 runs from the conserved cysteine through the conserved F or W. A D gene is named only where the DNA matches it firmly.

V: TRBV2; D: TRBD1; J: TRBJ2-1; DNA: TGTGCCAGCAGTGTGAGGACAGGGGGTTATGAGCAGTTCTTC; CDR3: CASSVRTGGYEQFF
V: TRBV5-6; D: .; J: TRBJ1-4; DNA: TGTGCCAGCAGCTCCCACCCAACAGCAACTAATGAAAAACTGTTTTTT; CDR3: CASSSHPTATNEKLFF
V: TRBV5-1; D: .; J: TRBJ2-1; DNA: TGCGCCAGCAGCTTTTCGGTCAACAATGAGCAGTTCTTC; CDR3: CASSFSVNNEQFF
V: TRBV6-5; D: .; J: TRBJ1-1; DNA: TGTGCCAGCAACTACCAGGGGAAGATGAACACTGAAGCTTTCTTT; CDR3: CASNYQGKMNTEAFF
V: TRBV9; D: TRBD1; J: TRBJ2-7; DNA: TGTGCCAGCAGCGGACGGGATGCGGGGACAGGGTCCTACGAGCAGTACTTC; CDR3: CASSGRDAGTGSYEQYF
V: TRBV28; D: .; J: TRBJ1-6; DNA: TGTGCCAGCACCCGAAGGAGCGGCTCCTATAATTCACCCCTCCACTTT; CDR3: CASTRRSGSYNSPLHF
V: TRBV5-1; D: .; J: TRBJ1-4; DNA: TGCGCCAGCAGCTCCCAGGACCTAAAGGGTGAAAAACTGTTTTTT; CDR3: CASSSQDLKGEKLFF
V: TRBV19; D: .; J: TRBJ2-7; DNA: TGTGCCAGTATTAGAGGAAGGGGGGGCACCTACGAGCAGTACTTC; CDR3: CASIRGRGGTYEQYF
V: TRBV2; D: .; J: TRBJ1-4; DNA: TGTGCCAGCAGTGAGGACAGCCCTCAACTGTTTTTT; CDR3: CASSEDSPQLFF
V: TRBV28; D: .; J: TRBJ1-2; DNA: TGTGCCAGCAGTCCAAGCGGTGTAGGGGGCTACACCTTC; CDR3: CASSPSGVGGYTF